This T cell receptor beta chain stems from a study of response to subunit inactivated influenza vaccine. TCRdb independently ran MiXCR on the RT-PCR reads; one entry per CDR3 protein. Among fewer than 750,000 distinct CDR3 sequences listed, approximately 15% were seen once. The table lists this clonotype with a few counts. Its antigen is unidentified. Points from the study as a whole: Authors suggested that a seasonal influenza vaccination recruits few new T cells each time.

This sequence originates from a middle-aged man who received an inactivated influenza vaccine. The sequencing here drew on PBMCs from blood, taken about 12 days after vaccination.

The CDR3 here is CSARDRGYQETQYF. The DNA of the CDR3 is TGCAGTGCTAGAGACAGGGGGTACCAAGAGACCCAGTACTTC. The J gene is TRBJ2-5, the V gene TRBV20-1; 7 bases agree with TRBD1. CDR1 is DFQATT, CDR2 SNEGSKA, per germline (reference sequence). J lost 0 bases, V lost 0 bases, and 1 base had no gene match. This CDR3 contains 14 residues.